This T cell receptor (beta chain) is from a study of blood T cell repertoires in COVID-19. Background on the study: T cells, B-cell-depleted T cells, or PBMCs provided the cDNA or gDNA that served as material.

How the authors handled the data: Estimation of nucleated cell counts relied on the amplification of reference gene primers. Produced via immunoSEQ multiplex PCR; TCRdb's table is partial and in-frame only. The V and J calls and clone size were taken over from that table, and D and trimming were inferred from the DNA. This table holds roughly 370,000 clones, about 87% found once. Recruits, aged about 18 to 90 years, lived in approximately 26 US areas. Germline V gene data show CDR1 as MNHNY and CDR2 as SVGAGI (reference sequence). The CDR3 has 14 residues. Trimming cost V 2 bases and J 9 bases; bases outside gene matches: 2.

The chain employs TRBV6-6 and TRBJ2-1; 12 bases are a match to TRBD1. The sample consisted of PBMCs or T cells enriched from blood (not recorded which). The receptor was isolated from a woman aged 45-59 years who had recovered from COVID-19. This chain's CDR3 is CASSYGTGGVEQFF. The CDR3 DNA is TGTGCCAGCAGTTACGGGACAGGGGGCGTTGAGCAGTTCTTC.